This is a list of T cell receptor beta chains from one sample in a study of CD8 T cells in Susac syndrome. Each CDR3 protein is one row after TCRdb ran MiXCR on the immunoSEQ multiplex PCR reads. There are around 170,000 distinct CDR3 sequences in the sample; more than 90% occur only once, and approximately 0.089% lies in the top ten. Sequencing input: CD4+ T cells from PBMCs. The receptors were gathered from a human donor with Susac syndrome. The CDR3 runs from the conserved cysteine through the conserved F or W. D genes are given only for firm matches. Clone size is stated in some rows and not others, as once, few, many or a class when expanded.

D gene,V gene,clone size,J gene,CDR3 DNA,CDR3 protein
NA,TRBV5-6,NA,TRBJ1-5,TGTGCCAGCAGCTTGTTAATGCAGGGGAGTCAGCCCCAGCATTTT,CASSLLMQGSQPQHF
NA,TRBV20-1,NA,TRBJ2-7,TGCAGTGCTACTGATGGGCGGGCCTACGAGCAGTACTTC,CSATDGRAYEQYF
NA,TRBV3-1,NA,TRBJ1-2,TGTGCCAGCAGCCAAATCCCCGACACGTCGAGTTATGGCTACACCTTC,CASSQIPDTSSYGYTF
NA,TRBV2,NA,TRBJ2-2,TGTGCCAGCATAGGAACAAACACCGGGGAGCTGTTTTTT,CASIGTNTGELFF
TRBD1,TRBV29-1,NA,TRBJ1-1,TGCAGCGTTGACAGAAACTGGGGCAGGGGGGACATGAACACTGAAGCTTTCTTT,CSVDRNWGRGDMNTEAFF
NA,TRBV7-2,once,TRBJ2-7,TGTGCCAGCAGCTTAGACAGGGCCACCCCATACGAGCAGTACTTC,CASSLDRATPYEQYF
NA,TRBV12-3/TRBV12-4,NA,TRBJ2-5,TGTGCCAGCAGTCGGGACTGGATCCAAGAGACCCAGTACTTC,CASSRDWIQETQYF
NA,TRBV5-1,NA,TRBJ1-1,TGCGCCAGCAGCCGAGTCCGGGGTATGAACACTGAAGCTTTCTTT,CASSRVRGMNTEAFF
NA,TRBV5-1,NA,TRBJ1-5,TGCGCCAGCAGCTTGAATGGGAATCGGCCCCAGCATTTT,CASSLNGNRPQHF
NA,TRBV4-3,NA,TRBJ1-2,TGCGCCAGCAGCCAAGAGGGAGGCGATGGTTACTATGGCTACACCTTC,CASSQEGGDGYYGYTF
NA,TRBV29-1,NA,TRBJ1-3,TGCAGCGGCCTCGCGGGGCATGGAAACACCATATATTTT,CSGLAGHGNTIYF
TRBD2,TRBV20-1,NA,TRBJ2-2,TGCAGTGCCAACAAGCGGGGGGGCCGAACCGGGGAGCTGTTTTTT,CSANKRGGRTGELFF
TRBD1,TRBV25-1,NA,TRBJ2-5,TGTGCCAGCAGTGACCCTCCGGGACAGGGAGTTGAGACCCAGTACTTC,CASSDPPGQGVETQYF
NA,TRBV20-1,NA,TRBJ1-1,TGCAGTGCCCCTCTCGCTTGGGTTGAGAACACTGAAGCTTTCTTT,CSAPLAWVENTEAFF
NA,TRBV30,NA,TRBJ1-1,TGTGCCTGGAGAAGAGGGTCCGGCTCTGAAGCTTTCTTT,CAWRRGSGSEAFF
NA,TRBV5-6,NA,TRBJ2-7,TGTGCCAGCAGCTTCATGGTCGAGCAGTACTTC,CASSFMVEQYF
NA,TRBV20-1,NA,TRBJ1-4,TGCAGTGCTAAGGCGACTATCTGGAAGAGAAGCGGTGAAAAACTGTTTTTT,CSAKATIWKRSGEKLFF
NA,TRBV20-1,NA,TRBJ1-2,TGCAGTGCTTCCGATGGCTACACCTTC,CSASDGYTF
TRBD1,TRBV27,NA,TRBJ1-2,TGTGCCAGCAGTCCAACAGGGGGCCCTAGCTATGGCTACACCTTC,CASSPTGGPSYGYTF
NA,TRBV25-1,NA,TRBJ2-7,TGTGCCAGCAGTGATAGGCTGGGGGCCTACGAGCAGTACTTC,CASSDRLGAYEQYF
NA,TRBV19,once,TRBJ1-2,TGTGCCATCCGGGCAAGGTTGGGTTATGGCTACACCTTC,CAIRARLGYGYTF
TRBD1,TRBV5-4,once,TRBJ1-5,TGTGCCAGCAGCTTGGGAGGGGGCCTGAGCAATCAGCCCCAGCATTTT,CASSLGGGLSNQPQHF
NA,TRBV20-1,NA,TRBJ2-7,TGCAGTGCTAGAGCTGAACTCTGGTTCAACGAGCAGTACTTC,CSARAELWFNEQYF
NA,TRBV13,NA,TRBJ2-5,TGTGCCAGCAGCCCGGGACCCCTGAACTTC,CASSPGPLNF
NA,TRBV5-1,NA,TRBJ2-7,TGCGCCAGCACCCTTGGACACTTCAGGAGCTCCTACGAGCAGTACTTC,CASTLGHFRSSYEQYF
NA,TRBV12-3/TRBV12-4,NA,TRBJ1-1,TGTGCCAGCAGTTTGAGGGCAATGAACACTGAAGCTTTCTTT,CASSLRAMNTEAFF
NA,TRBV15,NA,TRBJ1-5,TGTGCCACCAGCCGTACCCGGGACATAAATCAGCCCCAGCATTTT,CATSRTRDINQPQHF
NA,TRBV30,NA,TRBJ2-5,TGTGCCCTAAAGCGGGCAGACCAAGAGACCCAGTACTTC,CALKRADQETQYF
NA,TRBV2,NA,TRBJ1-5,TGTGCCACACAGGGCAGGAGCAATCAGCCCCAGCATTTT,CATQGRSNQPQHF
TRBD1,TRBV12-3/TRBV12-4,NA,TRBJ2-5,TGTGCCAGCAGTTTCTACGGGACAGGGTTGGAGACCCAGTACTTC,CASSFYGTGLETQYF
NA,TRBV29-1,NA,TRBJ2-1,TGCAGCGTTGGAGGGACTTTCTACAATGAGCAGTTCTTC,CSVGGTFYNEQFF
NA,TRBV24-1,NA,TRBJ2-1,TGTGCCACCAGCAGGGAAGATTACAATGAGCAGTTCTTC,CATSREDYNEQFF
TRBD1,TRBV3-1,NA,TRBJ2-5,TGTGCCAGCAGGGAGACAGGGATAGAGACCCAGTACTTC,CASRETGIETQYF
TRBD2,TRBV7-2,NA,TRBJ2-7,TGTGCCAGCAGCTCACTAGCGGGGGCGGGGGAGCAGTACTTC,CASSSLAGAGEQYF
NA,TRBV5-1,few,TRBJ2-5,TGTGCCAGCAGCTTGGGACCCCAAGAGACCCAGTACTTC,CASSLGPQETQYF
NA,TRBV12-3/TRBV12-4,NA,TRBJ2-7,TGTGCCAGCAGTTACCGGGGATCGCCCGAGCAGTACTTC,CASSYRGSPEQYF
NA,TRBV3-1,NA,TRBJ2-1,TGTGCCAGCAGCCAAGGGGTAGTGATCTACAATGAGCAGTTCTTC,CASSQGVVIYNEQFF
TRBD1,TRBV18,NA,TRBJ2-3,TGTGCCAGCTCACTGGACAGGGTTCCAGATACGCAGTATTTT,CASSLDRVPDTQYF
NA,TRBV2,once,TRBJ2-7,TGTGCCAGCAGGAACCAGGGGCGATACGAGCAGTACTTC,CASRNQGRYEQYF
TRBD1,TRBV29-1,NA,TRBJ1-1,TGCAGCGTTAGGACAGGGGCTATCACTGAAGCTTTCTTT,CSVRTGAITEAFF
TRBD2,TRBV11-2,NA,TRBJ2-1,TGTGCCAGCAGCGGAGGACCGGGACTAGGTCCCTACAATGAGCAGTTCTTC,CASSGGPGLGPYNEQFF
NA,TRBV30,once,TRBJ1-5,TGTGCCTGGAGTGTAGGAAACAATCAGCCCCAGCATTTT,CAWSVGNNQPQHF